Given below is one T cell receptor (beta chain) in context. This sample is drawn from a study of blood T cell repertoires in COVID-19. TCRdb's table, derived via immunoSEQ multiplex PCR, lists solely in-frame clones and lacks some. The sample includes around 370,000 clones, approximately 90% of them seen just once. Looked up from germline, CDR1 is MNHEY and CDR2 is SVGEGT. The CDR3 runs 16 residues. With 0 bases removed from V and 2 bases from J, the gap between germline ends came to 11 bases. Material: PBMCs or T cells enriched from blood (not recorded which). The chain recombines TRBV6-2 or TRBV6-3 with TRBJ1-5; D uncertain. The source of this sequence is a woman between 18 and 30 years old who had recovered from COVID-19. In DNA, the CDR3 is TGTGCCAGCAGTTACTCGGAGACGACGGGCAATCAGCCCCAGCATTTT. Its protein product is CASSYSETTGNQPQHF.